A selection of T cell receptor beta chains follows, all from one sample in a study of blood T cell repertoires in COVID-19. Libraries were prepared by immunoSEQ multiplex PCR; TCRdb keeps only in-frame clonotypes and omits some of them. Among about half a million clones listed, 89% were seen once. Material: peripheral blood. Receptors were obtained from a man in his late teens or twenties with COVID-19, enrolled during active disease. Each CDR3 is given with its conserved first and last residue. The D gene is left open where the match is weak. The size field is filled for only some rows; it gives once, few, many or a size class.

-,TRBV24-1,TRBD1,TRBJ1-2,TGTGCCACCAGTGATTTCGGGACAGGAAACTATGGCTACACCTTC,CATSDFGTGNYGYTF
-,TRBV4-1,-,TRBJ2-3,TGCGCCAGCAGCCACACGATTCCAGGGGAAGGGACAGATACGCAGTATTTT,CASSHTIPGEGTDTQYF
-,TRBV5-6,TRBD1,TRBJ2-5,TGTGCCAGCAGCTTACAGGGGGCTCGGGAGACCCAGTACTTC,CASSLQGARETQYF
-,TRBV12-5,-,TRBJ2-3,TGTGCTAGTGGGAAAGGGGTGCGCTTTTTCGGGCGCACAGATACGCAGTATTTT,CASGKGVRFFGRTDTQYF
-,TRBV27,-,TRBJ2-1,TGTGCCAGCAGGCTACTAGTTGCGCGGTTAGATGAGCAGTTCTTC,CASRLLVARLDEQFF
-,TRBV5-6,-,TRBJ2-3,TGTGCCAGCAGCTTTTCGTCAGATACGCAGTATTTT,CASSFSSDTQYF
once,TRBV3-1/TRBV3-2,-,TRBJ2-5,TGTGCCAGCAGCCAAGGTCAGGGCCGGAAGACCCAGTACTTC,CASSQGQGRKTQYF
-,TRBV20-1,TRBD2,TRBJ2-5,TGCAGTGCTAGTTCGGTGCGGGAGGGGGGAGAGACCCAGTACTTC,CSASSVREGGETQYF
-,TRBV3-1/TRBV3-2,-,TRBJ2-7,TGTGCCAGCAGCCAAGATCGGAGGGACTCCTACGAGCAGTACTTC,CASSQDRRDSYEQYF
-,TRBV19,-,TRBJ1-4,TGTGCCAGTAGTGTAAGTGGGCGGGTTGGTGAAAAACTGTTTTTT,CASSVSGRVGEKLFF
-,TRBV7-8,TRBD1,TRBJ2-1,TGTGCCAGCAGCTTATATCGGCAGGGGGCCTACAATGAGCAGTTCTTC,CASSLYRQGAYNEQFF
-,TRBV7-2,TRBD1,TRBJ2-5,TGTGCCAGCAGCTTAGGTGGACAGGCGACCCAGTACTTC,CASSLGGQATQYF
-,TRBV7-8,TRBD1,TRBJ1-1,TGTGCCAGCAGTCGACAGGGGGCCTTCGCCACTGAAGCTTTCTTT,CASSRQGAFATEAFF
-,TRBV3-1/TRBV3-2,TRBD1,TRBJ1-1,TGTGCCAGCAGCCAAGGACAGGGACGGACTGAAGCTTTCTTT,CASSQGQGRTEAFF
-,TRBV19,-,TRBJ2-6,TGTGCCAGTAGTATAACAGGGTCTGGGGCCAACGTCCTGACTTTC,CASSITGSGANVLTF
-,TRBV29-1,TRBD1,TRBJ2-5,TGCAGCGCCCGGACAGGGAACCAAGAGACCCAGTACTTC,CSARTGNQETQYF
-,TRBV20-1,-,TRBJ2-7,TGCAGTGCTAGTCAGCGGGACAGGCGACACGAGCAGTACTTC,CSASQRDRRHEQYF
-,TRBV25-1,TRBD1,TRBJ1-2,TGTGCCAGCAGTTATGGGACAGCTAACTATGGCTACACCTTC,CASSYGTANYGYTF
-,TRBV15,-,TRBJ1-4,TGTGCCACCAGCAGAGATGGTCCCGGGGTGGGTGAAAAACTGTTTTTT,CATSRDGPGVGEKLFF
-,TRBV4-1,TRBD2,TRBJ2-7,TGCGCCAGCAGCCACGAGACTAGCGGGGCCTACGAGCAGTACTTC,CASSHETSGAYEQYF
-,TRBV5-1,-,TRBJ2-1,TGCGCCAGCAGCTTGGCCCTCCACAATGAGCAGTTCTTC,CASSLALHNEQFF
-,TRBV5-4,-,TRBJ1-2,TGTGCCAGCAGCGAAAATCCAACAGGCAGAAGTGGCTACACCTTC,CASSENPTGRSGYTF
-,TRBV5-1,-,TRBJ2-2,TGCGCCAGCAAGCCCGAAGCCGTTTACACCGGGGAGCTGTTTTTT,CASKPEAVYTGELFF
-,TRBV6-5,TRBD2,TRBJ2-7,TGTGCCAGCAGTTTAGCGGGTCCCTCCTACGAGCAGTACTTC,CASSLAGPSYEQYF